Presented here are 2 T cell receptor beta chains from one specimen sequenced in a study of cytomegalovirus exposure and HLA in healthy donors. PCR employed 60 Vbeta and 13 Jbeta primers. TCRdb's copy holds only in-frame clones and misses some; the assay was immunoSEQ multiplex PCR. The sample yields roughly 180,000 clones, roughly 80% seen once. Input material: PBMCs. Every receptor here comes from a woman aged 45-65 years in good health and CMV-seropositive.

V is TRBV5-1 and J is TRBJ2-2, with a tentative D call TRBD1 (6 bases). Trimming pared 3 bases from V and 3 bases from J, leaving 9 bases between. This CDR3 contains 14 residues. Germline V CDR1 and CDR2: SGHRS, YFSETQ. CDR3 protein: CASSWDIYTGELFF. DNA for the CDR3: TGCGCCAGCAGCTGGGACATCTACACCGGGGAGCTGTTTTTT.

This sequence joins TRBV2 and TRBJ1-2, with 8 bases lining up with TRBD1. Trimming at V came to 5 bases and at J to 5 bases, leaving 7 bases not matched to a gene. Germline assignment: CDR1 SNHLY and CDR2 FYNNEI. There are 14 residues in the CDR3. For the CDR3, the DNA is TGTGCCAGCAGTCCGGGACAGGCATATTATGGCTACACCTTC. Translating it yields CASSPGQAYYGYTF.